Following are 3 T cell receptor beta chains from one sample sequenced in a study of neurological immune-mediated disorders. One entry per CDR3 protein results from TCRdb running MiXCR on the 5' RACE reads. Among tens of thousands of distinct CDR3 sequences listed, 6% to 8.5% were seen once. Sequenced input: PBMCs. Source of these receptors: a woman in her thirties or forties in good health.

There are many counts of this clonotype. This chain links TRBV27 with TRBJ1-1; D uncertain. V was cut by 2 bases and J by 2 bases, with 6 bases left in between. Germline CDR1 is MNHEY and CDR2 is SMNVEV (reference sequence). The length of the CDR3 is 13 residues. The CDR3 sequence: CASSLNANTEAFF. CDR3 nucleotides: TGTGCCAGCAGTTTAAATGCCAACACTGAAGCTTTCTTT.

This clonotype was detected many times. The chain employs TRBV25-1 and TRBJ2-5, with 12 positions matching TRBD1. Germline values: CDR1 MGHDK, CDR2 SYGVNS. V gave up 2 bases and J gave up 5 bases; unmatched junction bases: 3. CDR3 length equals 15 residues. The CDR3 loop is CASSERDRGQETQYF. Here the CDR3 DNA reads TGTGCCAGCAGTGAACGGGACAGGGGGCAGGAGACCCAGTACTTC.

This clonotype was found many times. The V gene is TRBV6-6, the J gene TRBJ2-7; no reliable D call. The V gene lost 7 bases and the J gene lost 4 bases, with 14 bases spanning the gap. The CDR3 has 13 residues. Germline values: CDR1 MNHNY, CDR2 SVGAGI (reference sequence). The CDR3 sequence is CASTPGMRYEQYF. The CDR3 DNA reads as TGTGCCAGCACCCCTGGCATGAGGTACGAGCAGTACTTC.